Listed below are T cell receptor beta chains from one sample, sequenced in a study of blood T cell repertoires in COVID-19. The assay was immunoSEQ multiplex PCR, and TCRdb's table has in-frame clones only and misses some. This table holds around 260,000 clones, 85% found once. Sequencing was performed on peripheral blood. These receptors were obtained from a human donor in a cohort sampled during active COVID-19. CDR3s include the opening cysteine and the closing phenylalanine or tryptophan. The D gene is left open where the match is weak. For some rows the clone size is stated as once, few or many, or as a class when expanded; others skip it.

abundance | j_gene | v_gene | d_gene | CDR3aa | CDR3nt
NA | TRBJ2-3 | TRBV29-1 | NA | CSVLRRTSTDTQYF | TGCAGCGTTCTCCGCCGAACTAGCACAGATACGCAGTATTTT
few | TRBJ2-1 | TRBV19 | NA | CASSMGAVNEQFF | TGTGCCAGTAGTATGGGGGCCGTCAATGAGCAGTTCTTC
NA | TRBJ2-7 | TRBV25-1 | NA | CASSDPQGAYEQYF | TGTGCCAGCAGTGATCCACAGGGCGCCTACGAGCAGTACTTC
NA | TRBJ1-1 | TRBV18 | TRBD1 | CASSPVSGTGGPLGKAFF | TGTGCCAGCTCACCAGTTTCCGGGACAGGGGGCCCTTTAGGCAAAGCTTTCTTT
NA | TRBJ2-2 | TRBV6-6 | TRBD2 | CASTRSVGGSVSAGELFF | TGTGCCAGCACTCGCTCTGTTGGCGGGAGTGTTAGTGCCGGGGAGCTGTTTTTT
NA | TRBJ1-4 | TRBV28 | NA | CASFGQPNEKLFF | TGTGCCAGCTTCGGACAGCCAAATGAAAAACTGTTTTTT
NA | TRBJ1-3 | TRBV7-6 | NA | CASSLGASGNTIYF | TGTGCCAGCAGCTTAGGGGCTTCTGGAAACACCATATATTTT
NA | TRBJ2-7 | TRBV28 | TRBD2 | CASSSPSGAGGRFFYEQYF | TGTGCCAGCAGCAGCCCCTCGGGGGCCGGCGGGAGGTTCTTTTACGAGCAGTACTTC
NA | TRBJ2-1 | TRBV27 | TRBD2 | CASSPRLAGGPGVSGHEQFF | TGTGCCAGCAGTCCCCGACTAGCGGGAGGGCCCGGGGTATCAGGCCATGAGCAGTTCTTC
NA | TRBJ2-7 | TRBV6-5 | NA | CAAAVERWAYEQYF | TGTGCCGCGGCGGTGGAGCGGTGGGCCTACGAGCAGTACTTC
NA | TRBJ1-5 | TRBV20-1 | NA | CSASEGGGNQPQHF | TGCAGTGCTAGTGAGGGGGGGGGCAATCAGCCCCAGCATTTT
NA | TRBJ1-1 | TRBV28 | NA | CASTSPRPNTEAFF | TGTGCCAGCACCTCCCCCAGGCCGAACACTGAAGCTTTCTTT
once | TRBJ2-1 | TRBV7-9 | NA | CASSVLLVPYNEQFF | TGTGCCAGCAGTGTTTTACTAGTCCCCTACAATGAGCAGTTCTTC
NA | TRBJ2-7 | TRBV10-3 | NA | CAISERLSYEQYF | TGTGCCATCAGTGAAAGACTGTCCTACGAGCAGTACTTC
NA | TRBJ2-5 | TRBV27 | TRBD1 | CASSGAGTGEETQYF | TGTGCCAGCAGCGGGGCCGGGACAGGGGAGGAGACCCAGTACTTC
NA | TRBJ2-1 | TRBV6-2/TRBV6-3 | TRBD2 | CASSEAGVRQFF | TGTGCCAGCAGCGAAGCGGGAGTTCGGCAGTTCTTC
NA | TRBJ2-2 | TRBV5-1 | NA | CASSLSVPNTGELFF | TGCGCCAGCAGCTTAAGCGTCCCGAACACCGGGGAGCTGTTTTTT
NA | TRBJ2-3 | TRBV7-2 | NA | CASSTPPLGDTQYF | TGTGCCAGCAGCACCCCGCCTCTAGGAGATACGCAGTATTTT
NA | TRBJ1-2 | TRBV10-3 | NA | CAISESPLSYTF | TGTGCCATCAGTGAAAGCCCTTTAAGCTACACCTTC
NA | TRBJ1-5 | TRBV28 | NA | CASSLYTRNQPQHF | TGTGCCAGCAGTTTATACACCCGCAATCAGCCCCAGCATTTT
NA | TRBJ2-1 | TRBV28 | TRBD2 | CASSQLAGWAYNEQFF | TGTGCCAGCAGTCAATTAGCGGGATGGGCCTACAATGAGCAGTTCTTC
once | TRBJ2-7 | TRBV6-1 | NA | CASSDPLYEQYF | TGTGCCAGCAGTGACCCCTTGTACGAGCAGTACTTC
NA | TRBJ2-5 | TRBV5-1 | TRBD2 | CASTSGIQETQYF | TGCGCCAGCACTAGCGGGATTCAAGAGACCCAGTACTTC
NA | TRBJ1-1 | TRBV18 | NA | CASSPGQRGDRTEAFF | TGTGCCAGCTCACCTGGACAGAGAGGGGACCGCACTGAAGCTTTCTTT
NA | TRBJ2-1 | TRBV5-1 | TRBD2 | CASSLRGTNNEQFF | TGCGCCAGCAGCTTGAGAGGGACTAACAATGAGCAGTTCTTC
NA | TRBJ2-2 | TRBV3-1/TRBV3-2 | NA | CASSPGSSTTGELFF | TGTGCCAGCAGCCCCGGTAGCTCGACGACCGGGGAGCTGTTTTTT
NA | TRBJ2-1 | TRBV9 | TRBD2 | CASSVEGAGGRSREQFF | TGTGCCAGCAGCGTAGAAGGGGCGGGAGGGCGGTCACGAGAGCAGTTCTTC
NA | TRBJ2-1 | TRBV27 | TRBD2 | CASSLGTSGKNEQFF | TGTGCCAGCAGTTTAGGGACTAGCGGGAAGAATGAGCAGTTCTTC
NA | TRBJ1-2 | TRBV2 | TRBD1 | CASSLDRTITF | TGTGCCAGCAGCCTGGACAGGACAATCACCTTC
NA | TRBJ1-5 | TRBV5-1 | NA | CASSFSGNGNQPQHF | TGCGCCAGCAGCTTCTCGGGGAATGGGAATCAGCCCCAGCATTTT
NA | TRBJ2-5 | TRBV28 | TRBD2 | CASSYRLAVGETQYF | TGTGCCAGCAGTTACAGACTAGCGGTGGGAGAGACCCAGTACTTC
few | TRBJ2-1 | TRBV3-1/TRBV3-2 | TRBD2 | CASSQDRPIRRAGGIEQFF | TGTGCCAGCAGCCAAGATCGTCCTATTCGCCGAGCGGGAGGAATTGAGCAGTTCTTC
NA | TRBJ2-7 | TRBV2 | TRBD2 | CATAISGDEQYF | TGTGCCACCGCGATTAGCGGGGACGAGCAGTACTTC
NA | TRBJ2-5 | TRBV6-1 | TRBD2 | CASSDGGETQYF | TGTGCCAGCAGTGACGGGGGGGAGACCCAGTACTTC
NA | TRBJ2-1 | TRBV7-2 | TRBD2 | CASSISSRLAGGNEQFF | TGTGCCAGCAGTATTTCCAGTAGACTAGCGGGAGGCAATGAGCAGTTCTTC
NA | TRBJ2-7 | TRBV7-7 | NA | CASSLGQGSSYEQYF | TGTGCTAGCAGCTTAGGCCAGGGGAGCTCCTACGAGCAGTACTTC
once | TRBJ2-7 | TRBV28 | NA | CATVQGGSYEQYF | TGTGCCACCGTACAGGGGGGGTCCTACGAGCAGTACTTC
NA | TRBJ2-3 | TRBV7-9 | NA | CASSPLKDTQYF | TGTGCCAGCAGCCCCCTTAAAGATACGCAGTATTTT
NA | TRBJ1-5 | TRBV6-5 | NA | CASRGGGSQPQHF | TGTGCCAGCAGGGGGGGAGGCTCCCAGCCCCAGCATTTT
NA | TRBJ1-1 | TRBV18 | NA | CASSPGGDIYTEAFF | TGTGCCAGCTCCCCCGGGGGGGACATATACACTGAAGCTTTCTTT
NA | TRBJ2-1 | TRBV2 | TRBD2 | CASSWTSDHNEQFF | TGTGCCAGCAGTTGGACTAGCGATCACAATGAGCAGTTCTTC
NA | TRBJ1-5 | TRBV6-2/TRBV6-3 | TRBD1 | CASSYHGTGVLSNQPQHF | TGTGCCAGCAGTTACCACGGGACAGGGGTGTTGAGCAATCAGCCCCAGCATTTT
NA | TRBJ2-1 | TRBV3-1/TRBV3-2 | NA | CASSQIPGEQFF | TGTGCCAGCAGCCAAATTCCAGGGGAGCAGTTCTTC
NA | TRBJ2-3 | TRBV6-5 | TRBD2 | CAGRTSGSADTQYF | TGTGCCGGCCGGACTAGCGGGAGTGCAGATACGCAGTATTTT
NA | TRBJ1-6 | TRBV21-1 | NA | CASSIRQGAVSSYNSPLHF | TGTGCCAGCAGCATCAGACAGGGGGCGGTTAGCTCCTATAATTCACCCCTCCACTTT
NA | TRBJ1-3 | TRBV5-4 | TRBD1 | CASNLQGSGNTIYF | TGTGCCAGCAACCTACAGGGGTCTGGAAACACCATATATTTT
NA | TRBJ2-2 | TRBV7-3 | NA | CASSPGSVGTGELFF | TGTGCCAGCAGCCCCGGTAGCGTGGGCACCGGGGAGCTGTTTTTT
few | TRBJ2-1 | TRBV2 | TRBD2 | CASSPGLAGGYEQFF | TGTGCCAGCAGTCCGGGACTAGCGGGAGGGTATGAGCAGTTCTTC
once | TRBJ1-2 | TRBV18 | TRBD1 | CASSRPGLGQGAGGNYGYTF | TGTGCCAGCTCACGGCCCGGACTGGGACAGGGGGCCGGAGGCAACTATGGCTACACCTTC
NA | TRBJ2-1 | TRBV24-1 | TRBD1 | CATSGDRGFNNEQFF | TGTGCCACCAGTGGAGACAGGGGGTTCAACAATGAGCAGTTCTTC
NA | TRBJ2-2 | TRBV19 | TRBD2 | CASSKVVAGVTIGELFF | TGTGCCAGCTCTAAGGTGGTAGCGGGAGTCACTATCGGGGAGCTGTTTTTT
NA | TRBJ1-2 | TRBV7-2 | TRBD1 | CASSLAGGTGWMNGYTF | TGTGCCAGCAGCTTAGCGGGCGGGACAGGGTGGATGAATGGCTACACCTTC
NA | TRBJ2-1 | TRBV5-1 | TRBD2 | CASSLDSGRRNEQFF | TGCGCCAGCAGCTTGGATAGCGGGAGACGCAATGAGCAGTTCTTC
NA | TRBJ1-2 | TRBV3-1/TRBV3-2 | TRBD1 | CASSQAETGSNGYTF | TGTGCCAGCAGCCAAGCCGAGACAGGGAGTAATGGCTACACCTTC
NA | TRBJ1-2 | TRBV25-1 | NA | CASSGAGLWGYTF | TGTGCCAGCAGTGGGGCAGGTCTATGGGGCTACACCTTC